The present entry profiles one TCR beta chain with its context. Its antigen is as yet unknown. Given the absence of the conserved phenylalanine or tryptophan at the CDR3 end, a read error is likely. This sample was taken from a study of T cell repertoires in cytomegalovirus infection. Study-wide context: Selection of CMV epitopes for the study included recently identified HLA-C-restricted and well-studied HLA-B-restricted ones. Indicated by public TCR beta signatures were CMV infection and matching HLA type.

V gave up 1 base and J gave up 10 bases, with 14 bases separating them. Germline V lookup: CDR1 SGHVS, CDR2 FQNEAQ. CDR3 length equals 15 residues. Overall study findings and caveats: Across the ex vivo response, the dominant clonotypes were HLA-C-restricted CMV-specific TCR beta clonotypes. Frequencies of public TCR beta families were cumulated, and this identified carriers of CMV plus the relevant HLA.

Via MiXCR, TCRdb re-called the reads, giving one row per CDR3 protein. The repertoire holds around 500,000 distinct CDR3 sequences, about two fifths seen once, with roughly two fifths in the top ten. The chain recombines TRBV7-8 with TRBJ1-6, with D unresolved. The sequenced sample was cultured PBMCs, obtained from culture after CMV antigen stimulation. This TCR was sampled from a human donor in good health (CMV status not recorded). Some clones in this sample may be carry-over from other donors' samples. This chain's CDR3 is CASSLGGNLGSPLHS. The CDR3 region has the DNA TGTGCCAGCAGCTTAGGGGGAAATTTAGGATCACCCCTCCACTCT.